The source of this TCR beta chain is a study of cytomegalovirus exposure and HLA in healthy donors. Overall study findings and caveats: Productive status was seen about 87% or about 30% of the time for most TCR beta V segments in an earlier analysis.

Both 60 Vbeta primers and 13 Jbeta primers went into the PCR. Using immunoSEQ multiplex PCR, the repertoire was profiled, and TCRdb retains in-frame clones only, with some absent. The sample lists 150,000 to 200,000 clones, 81% occurring once. Concerning this clone: The antigen is not known.

V shed 4 bases and J 0 bases; nucleotides not matched to a gene: 3. The CDR3 has 15 amino acids. Germline assignment: CDR1 SGHNT and CDR2 YYREEE (reference sequence). Sequencing was done on a sample of PBMCs. The clonotype comes from a woman aged 18-35 years in good health and CMV-seronegative. The rearrangement joins TRBV5-4 to TRBJ1-3, with TRBD1 identical over 8 bases. The CDR3: CASSPDRASGNTIYF. The CDR3 DNA reads TGTGCCAGCAGCCCGGACAGGGCCTCTGGAAACACCATATATTTT.